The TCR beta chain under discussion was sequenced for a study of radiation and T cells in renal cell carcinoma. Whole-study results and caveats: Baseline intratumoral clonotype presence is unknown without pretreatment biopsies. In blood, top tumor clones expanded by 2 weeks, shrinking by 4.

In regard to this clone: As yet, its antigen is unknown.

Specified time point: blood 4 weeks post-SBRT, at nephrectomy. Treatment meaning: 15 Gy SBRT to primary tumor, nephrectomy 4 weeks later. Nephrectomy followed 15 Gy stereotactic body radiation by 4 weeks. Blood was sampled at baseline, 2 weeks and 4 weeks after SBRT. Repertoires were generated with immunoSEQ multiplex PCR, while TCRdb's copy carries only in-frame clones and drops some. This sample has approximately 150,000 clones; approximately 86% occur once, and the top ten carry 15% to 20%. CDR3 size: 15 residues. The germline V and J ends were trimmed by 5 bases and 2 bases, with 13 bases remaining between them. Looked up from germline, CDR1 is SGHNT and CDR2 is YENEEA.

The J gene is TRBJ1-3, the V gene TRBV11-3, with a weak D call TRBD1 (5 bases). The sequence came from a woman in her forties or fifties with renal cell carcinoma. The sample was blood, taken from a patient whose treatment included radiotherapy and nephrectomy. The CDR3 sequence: CASSIGGGTGNTIYF. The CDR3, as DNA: TGTGCCAGCAGCATCGGCGGGGGGACTGGAAACACCATATATTTT.